The entry that follows covers one T cell receptor (beta chain) sequence. The clone's antigen remains unknown. Base-call qualities are not available, and no considerably larger clone is one nucleotide away. These data originate in a study of blood T cell repertoires in COVID-19 (dated by TCRdb to 2018 to 2020). Context from the whole study: The collaborator samples originated in the United States, Italy and Spain and spanned the acute and convalescent phases of COVID-19. The repertoires were released in a freely available public database intended as a resource for research on the immune response to SARS-CoV-2. Sample metadata almost always included a de-identified subject ID, COVID-19 status, age in years and sex. The prospective study material was composed of cDNA or gDNA derived from T cells, B-cell-depleted T cells, or PBMCs. Where available, HLA class I and class II types were taken from metadata supplied by the sample provider and were not determined by assay-based typing. Samples came from the ongoing ImmuneRACE study (first 160 participants) plus 1,254 subjects from 6 global collaborators. The dataset comprised deeply sampled blood TCRbeta repertoires from subjects exposed to, actively infected with, or recovered from COVID-19.

The full study reports these points: The quantity of clinical and demographic metadata differed by source and by participant and was supplied without curation.

Including cysteine and phenylalanine, the CDR3 has 17 amino acids. Only CDR3 DNA remains: 51 bases, in frame from the first base. Looking up the germline V gene (reference sequence) yields CDR1 MNHEY and CDR2 SMNVEV. V ends up 9 bases short and J 0 bases short, with an unmatched junction base count of 11. Whole blood was collected in K2EDTA tubes by collaborating institutions according to the institutions' own protocols. Collaborator samples were shipped for TCRbeta analysis as frozen whole blood, isolated PBMCs, or DNA extracted from either sample type. The immunoSEQ Assay, a bias-controlled multiplex PCR, was used to amplify TCRbeta CDR3 regions from genomic DNA. Under the source paper's analysis protocol: The number of nucleated cells in each sample was estimated by amplification of reference gene primers within the assay. Sequence reads were collapsed and filtered to measure the absolute abundance of every unique TCRbeta CDR3 rearrangement. For each sample, productive Simpson clonality was calculated as the square root of Simpson's diversity index over productive rearrangements. The clones in this table, taken by TCRdb from immuneACCESS, are in-frame only. Not every clone is retained; where verified, under half of the shortfall comes from an unresolved V gene, and the cause of the rest is unknown. From that table come the V and J calls and clone size; the DNA was used to work out D and trimming. The table for this sample lists around 72,000 clones; more than 80% of them were counted only once. 20% to 25% of the sample is in the top ten clones.

The chain is made from TRBV27 and TRBJ2-6; 7 nucleotides in the junction match TRBD1. Specimen: peripheral blood. The receptor comes from a woman between 65 and 79 years old with acute or convalescent COVID-19. The CDR3 here reads CASALGQFSSGANVLTF. The sequence in DNA is TGTGCCAGTGCGCTGGGACAGTTTAGCTCTGGGGCCAACGTCCTGACTTTC.